Ten or more counts support the clone carrying this T cell receptor (beta chain). No antigen is known for it. The junction had 13 bases not matched to a gene; V was cut back by 5 bases and J by 8 bases. CDR1 and CDR2 (germline): SEHNR, FQNEAQ (reference sequence). This CDR3 region has 16 residues. These data are taken from a study of T cells in Graves' hyperthyroidism and ophthalmopathy. Study-level points and caveats: Researchers found most expanded thyroid clonotypes above 0.001 in blood as well.

Amplified TCR beta CDR3 regions came from RNA transcripts. Initially, a first-round RT-PCR of the TCR CDR3 employed the HTBI primer set. TCRdb reprocessed the multiplex PCR reads via MiXCR and lists one record per CDR3 protein. The profile shows a few hundred thousand distinct CDR3 sequences, about a sixth of them singletons. The hyperthyroidism was newly diagnosed and had lasted under 2 months; the patients were aged 18 to 65. Each diagnosis was grounded in clinical symptoms, serum thyroxine and TRAb, thyroid ultrasound, and orbital computed tomography. The genes are TRBV7-9 and TRBJ1-4; 8 bases fit TRBD1. The origin of this receptor is a woman aged 18-29 years with Graves' hyperthyroidism. Sequencing was carried out using blood. The CDR3 sequence is CASSVGGGRGQEKLFF. In DNA form, the CDR3 reads TGTGCCAGCAGCGTCGGAGGTGGCAGGGGGCAAGAAAAACTGTTTTTT. The whole variable domain, remainder taken from reference TRBV7-9 and TRBJ1-4, is DTGVSQNPRHKITKRGQNVTFRCDPISEHNRLYWYRQTLGQGPEFLTYFQNEAQLEKSRLLSDRFSAERPKGSFSTLEIQRTEQGDSAMYLCASSVGGGRGQEKLFFGSGTQLSVL.